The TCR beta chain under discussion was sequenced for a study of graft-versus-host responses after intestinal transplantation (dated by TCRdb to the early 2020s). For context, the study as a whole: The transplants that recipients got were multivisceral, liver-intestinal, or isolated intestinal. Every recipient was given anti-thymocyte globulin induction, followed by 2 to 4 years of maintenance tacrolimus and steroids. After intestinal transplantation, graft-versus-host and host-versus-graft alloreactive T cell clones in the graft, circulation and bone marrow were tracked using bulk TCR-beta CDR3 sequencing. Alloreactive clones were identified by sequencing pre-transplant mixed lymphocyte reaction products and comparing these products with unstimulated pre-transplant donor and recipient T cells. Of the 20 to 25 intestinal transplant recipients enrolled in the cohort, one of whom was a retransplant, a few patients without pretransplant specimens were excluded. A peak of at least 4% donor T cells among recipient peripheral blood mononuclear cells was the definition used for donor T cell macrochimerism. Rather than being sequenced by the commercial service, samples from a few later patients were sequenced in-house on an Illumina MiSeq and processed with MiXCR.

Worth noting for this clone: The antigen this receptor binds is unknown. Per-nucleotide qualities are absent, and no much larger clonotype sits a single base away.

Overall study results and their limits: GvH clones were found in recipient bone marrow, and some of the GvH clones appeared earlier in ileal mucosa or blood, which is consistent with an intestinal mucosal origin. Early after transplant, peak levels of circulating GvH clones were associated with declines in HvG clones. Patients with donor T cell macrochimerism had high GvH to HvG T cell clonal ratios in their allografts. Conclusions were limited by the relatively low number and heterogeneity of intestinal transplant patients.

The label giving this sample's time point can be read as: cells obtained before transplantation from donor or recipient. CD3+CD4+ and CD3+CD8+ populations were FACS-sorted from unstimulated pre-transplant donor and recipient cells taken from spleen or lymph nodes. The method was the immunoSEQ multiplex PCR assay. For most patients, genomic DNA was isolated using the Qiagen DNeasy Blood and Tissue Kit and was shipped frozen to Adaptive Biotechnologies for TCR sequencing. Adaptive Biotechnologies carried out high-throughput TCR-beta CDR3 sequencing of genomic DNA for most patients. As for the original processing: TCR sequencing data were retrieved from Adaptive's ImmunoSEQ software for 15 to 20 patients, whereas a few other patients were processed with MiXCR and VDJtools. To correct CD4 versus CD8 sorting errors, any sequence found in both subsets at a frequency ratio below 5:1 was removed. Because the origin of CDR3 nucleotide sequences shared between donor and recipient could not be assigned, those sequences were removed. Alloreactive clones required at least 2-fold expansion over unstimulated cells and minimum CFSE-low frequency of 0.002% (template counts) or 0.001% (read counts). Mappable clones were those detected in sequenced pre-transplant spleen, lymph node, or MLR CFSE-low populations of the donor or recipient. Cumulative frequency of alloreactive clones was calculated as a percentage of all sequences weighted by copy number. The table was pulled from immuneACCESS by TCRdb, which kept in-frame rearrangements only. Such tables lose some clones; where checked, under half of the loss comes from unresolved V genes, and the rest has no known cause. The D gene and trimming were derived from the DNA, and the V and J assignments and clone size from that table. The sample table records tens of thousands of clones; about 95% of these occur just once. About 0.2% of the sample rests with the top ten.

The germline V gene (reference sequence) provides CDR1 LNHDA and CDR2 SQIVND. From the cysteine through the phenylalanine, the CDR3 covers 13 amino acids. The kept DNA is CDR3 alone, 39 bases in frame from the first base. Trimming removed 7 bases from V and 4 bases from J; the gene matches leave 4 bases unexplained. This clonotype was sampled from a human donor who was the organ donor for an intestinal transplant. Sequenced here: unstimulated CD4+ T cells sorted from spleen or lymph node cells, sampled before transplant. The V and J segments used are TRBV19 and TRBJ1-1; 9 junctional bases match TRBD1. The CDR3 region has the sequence CASNTGGLTEAFF. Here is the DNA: TGTGCCAGTAATACAGGGGGCCTCACTGAAGCTTTCTTT.